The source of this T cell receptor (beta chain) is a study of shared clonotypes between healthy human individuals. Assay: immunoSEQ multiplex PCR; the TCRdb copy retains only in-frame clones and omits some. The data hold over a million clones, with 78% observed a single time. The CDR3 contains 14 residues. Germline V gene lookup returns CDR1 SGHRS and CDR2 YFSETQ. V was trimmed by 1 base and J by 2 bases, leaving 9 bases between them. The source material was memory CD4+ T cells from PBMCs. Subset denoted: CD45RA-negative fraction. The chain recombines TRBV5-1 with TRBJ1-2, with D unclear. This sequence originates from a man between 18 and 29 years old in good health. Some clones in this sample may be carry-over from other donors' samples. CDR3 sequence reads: CASSLSARNYGYTF. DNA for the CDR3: TGCGCCAGCAGCTTGTCTGCAAGAAACTATGGCTACACCTTC.